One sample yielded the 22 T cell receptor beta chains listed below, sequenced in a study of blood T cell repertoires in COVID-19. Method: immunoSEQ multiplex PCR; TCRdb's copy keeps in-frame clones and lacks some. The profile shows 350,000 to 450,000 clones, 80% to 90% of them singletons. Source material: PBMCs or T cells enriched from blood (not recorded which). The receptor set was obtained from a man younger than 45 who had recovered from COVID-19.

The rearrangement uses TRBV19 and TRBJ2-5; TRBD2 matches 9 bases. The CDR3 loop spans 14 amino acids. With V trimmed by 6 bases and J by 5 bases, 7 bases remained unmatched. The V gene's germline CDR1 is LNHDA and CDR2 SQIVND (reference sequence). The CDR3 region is CASRSAGGPETQYF. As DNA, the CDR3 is TGTGCCAGTAGATCGGCGGGAGGGCCGGAGACCCAGTACTTC.

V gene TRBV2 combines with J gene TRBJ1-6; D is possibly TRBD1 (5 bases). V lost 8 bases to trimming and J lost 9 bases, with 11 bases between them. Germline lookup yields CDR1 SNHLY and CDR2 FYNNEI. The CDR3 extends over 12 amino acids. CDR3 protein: CASGNRGSPLHF. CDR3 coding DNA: TGTGCCAGCGGAAATAGGGGTTCACCCCTCCACTTT.

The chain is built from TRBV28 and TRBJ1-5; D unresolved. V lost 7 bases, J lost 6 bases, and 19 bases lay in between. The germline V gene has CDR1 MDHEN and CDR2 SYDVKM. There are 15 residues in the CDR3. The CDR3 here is CASTPVLPGGQPQHF. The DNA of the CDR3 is TGTGCCAGCACCCCGGTTTTGCCGGGTGGTCAGCCCCAGCATTTT. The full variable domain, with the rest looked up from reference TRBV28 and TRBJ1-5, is DVKVTQSSRYLVKRTGEKVFLECVQDMDHENMFWYRQDPGLGLRLIYFSYDVKMKEKGDIPEGYSVSREKKERFSLILESASTNQTSMYLCASTPVLPGGQPQHFGDGTRLSIL.

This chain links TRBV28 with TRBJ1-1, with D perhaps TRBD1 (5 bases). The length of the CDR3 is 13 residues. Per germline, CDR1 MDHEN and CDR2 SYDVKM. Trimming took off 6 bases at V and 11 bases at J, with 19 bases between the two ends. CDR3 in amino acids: CASSPKKTARAFF. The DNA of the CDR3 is TGTGCCAGCAGCCCAAAAAAGACAGCTCGGGCTTTCTTT.

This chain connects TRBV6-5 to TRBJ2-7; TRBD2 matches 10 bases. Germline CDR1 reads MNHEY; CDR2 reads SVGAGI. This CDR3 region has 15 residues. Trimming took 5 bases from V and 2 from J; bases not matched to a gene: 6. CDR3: CASSTIGTSAYEQYF. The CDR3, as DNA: TGTGCCAGCAGTACAATAGGGACTAGCGCCTACGAGCAGTACTTC.

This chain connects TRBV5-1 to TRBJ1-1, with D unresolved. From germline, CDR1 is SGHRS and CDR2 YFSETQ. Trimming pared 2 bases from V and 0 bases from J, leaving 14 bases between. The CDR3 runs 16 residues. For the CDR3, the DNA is TGCGCCAGCAGCTTCGGGAGCCGGCTCATGAACACTGAAGCTTTCTTT. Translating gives CASSFGSRLMNTEAFF.

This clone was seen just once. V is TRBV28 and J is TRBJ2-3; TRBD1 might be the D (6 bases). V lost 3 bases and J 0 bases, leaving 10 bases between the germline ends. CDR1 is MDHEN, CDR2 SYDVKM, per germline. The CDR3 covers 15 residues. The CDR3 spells CASSLGTPSTDTQYF. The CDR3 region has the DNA TGTGCCAGCAGTTTGGGGACACCGAGCACAGATACGCAGTATTTT.

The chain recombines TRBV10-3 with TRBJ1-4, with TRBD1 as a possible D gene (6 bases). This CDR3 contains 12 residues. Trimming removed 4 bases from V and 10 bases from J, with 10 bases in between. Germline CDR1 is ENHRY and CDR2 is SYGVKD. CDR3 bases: TGTGCCATCAGTGGGGAACAGGGAAAACTGTTTTTT. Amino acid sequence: CAISGEQGKLFF.

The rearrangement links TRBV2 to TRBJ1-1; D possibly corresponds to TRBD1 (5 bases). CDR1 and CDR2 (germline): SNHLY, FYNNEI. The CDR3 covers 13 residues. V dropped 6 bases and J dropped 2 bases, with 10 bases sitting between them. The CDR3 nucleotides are TGTGCCAGCAGCCGGGGGGTTAACACTGAAGCTTTCTTT. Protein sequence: CASSRGVNTEAFF. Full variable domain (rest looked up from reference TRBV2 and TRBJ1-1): EPEVTQTPSHQVTQMGQEVILRCVPISNHLYFYWYRQILGQKVEFLVSFYNNEISEKSEIFDDQFSVERPDGSNFTLKIRSTKLEDSAMYFCASSRGVNTEAFFGQGTRLTVV.

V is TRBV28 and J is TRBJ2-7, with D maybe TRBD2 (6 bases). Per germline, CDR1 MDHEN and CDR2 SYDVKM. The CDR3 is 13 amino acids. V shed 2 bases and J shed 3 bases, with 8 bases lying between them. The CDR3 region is CASSLGGFYEQYF. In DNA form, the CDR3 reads TGTGCCAGCAGTTTAGGAGGGTTCTACGAGCAGTACTTC.

The CDR3 DNA reads TGTGCCTGGAGAAAAAGGACTAGCCCGCCAGATACGCAGTATTTT. Translation gives CAWRKRTSPPDTQYF. The chain uses TRBV30 and TRBJ2-3; TRBD2 matches at 8 bases. Germline CDR1 reads GTSNPN; CDR2 reads SVGIG (reference sequence). V lost 3 bases to trimming and J lost 4 bases; unmatched junction nucleotides: 9. The CDR3 has 15 residues. The full variable domain, completed using reference TRBV30 and TRBJ2-3, is SQTIHQWPATLVQPVGSPLSLECTVEGTSNPNLYWYRQAAGRGLQLLFYSVGIGQISSEVPQNLSASRPQDRQFILSSKKLLLSDSGFYLCAWRKRTSPPDTQYFGPGTRLTVL.

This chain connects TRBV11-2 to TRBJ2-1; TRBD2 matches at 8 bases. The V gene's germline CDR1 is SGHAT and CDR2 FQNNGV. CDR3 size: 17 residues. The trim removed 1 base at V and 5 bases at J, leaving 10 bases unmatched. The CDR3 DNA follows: TGTGCCAGCAGCTTAGCATACGGTGGGACTAGTAACAATGAGCAGTTCTTC. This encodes CASSLAYGGTSNNEQFF.

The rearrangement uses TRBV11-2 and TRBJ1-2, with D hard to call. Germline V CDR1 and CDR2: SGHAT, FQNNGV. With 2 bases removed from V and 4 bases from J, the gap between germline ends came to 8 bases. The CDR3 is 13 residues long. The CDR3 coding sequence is TGTGCCAGCAGCTTATCTGACTTCTATGGCTACACCTTC. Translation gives CASSLSDFYGYTF. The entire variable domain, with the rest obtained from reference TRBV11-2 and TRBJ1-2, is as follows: EAGVAQSPRYKIIEKRQSVAFWCNPISGHATLYWYQQILGQGPKLLIQFQNNGVVDDSQLPKDRFSAERLKGVDSTLKIQPAKLEDSAVYLCASSLSDFYGYTFGSGTRLTVV.

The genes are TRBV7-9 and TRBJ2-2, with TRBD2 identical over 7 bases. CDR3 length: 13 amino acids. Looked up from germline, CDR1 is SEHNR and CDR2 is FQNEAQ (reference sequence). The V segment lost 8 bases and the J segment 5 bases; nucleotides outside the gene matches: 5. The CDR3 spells CASDGGSTGELFF. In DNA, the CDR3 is TGTGCCAGCGACGGCGGGAGTACCGGGGAGCTGTTTTTT.

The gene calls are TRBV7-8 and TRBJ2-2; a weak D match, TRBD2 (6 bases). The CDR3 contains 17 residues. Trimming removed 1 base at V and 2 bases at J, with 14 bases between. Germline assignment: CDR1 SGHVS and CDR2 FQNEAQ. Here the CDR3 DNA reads TGTGCCAGCAGCTTAGGCCTCTGGGGGGATAACACCGGGGAGCTGTTTTTT. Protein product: CASSLGLWGDNTGELFF.

Here the CDR3 DNA reads TGTGCCAGCAGTAAACAGGGGGTCTACGAGCAGTACTTC. Translated, it gives CASSKQGVYEQYF. This sequence joins TRBV25-1 and TRBJ2-7; 8 bases align to TRBD1. The CDR3 is 13 residues long. The J segment lost 3 bases and the V segment lost 5 bases, leaving 3 bases of the junction unmatched. Germline V gene data show CDR1 as MGHDK and CDR2 as SYGVNS.

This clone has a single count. CDR3 nucleotides: TGTGCCAGCAGCGAGTCAGGGGGCGCGTTTGGGGAGACCCAGTACTTC. Translation gives CASSESGGAFGETQYF. This chain joins TRBV9 and TRBJ2-5, with TRBD1 matching 8 bases. In germline, CDR1 is SGDLS, CDR2 YYNGEE. Germline trimming cut 3 bases from V and 5 bases from J; bases unmatched to any gene: 12. This CDR3 has 16 residues.

The CDR3 loop is CAISQDRGNSPLHF. The CDR3 DNA is TGTGCCATCAGCCAGGACAGGGGTAATTCACCCCTCCACTTT. The chain has TRBV10-3 and TRBJ1-6; 9 bases agree with TRBD1. CDR1 is ENHRY, CDR2 SYGVKD, per germline. This CDR3 has 14 residues. Trimming took 6 bases from V and 6 from J; bases not matched to a gene: 3.

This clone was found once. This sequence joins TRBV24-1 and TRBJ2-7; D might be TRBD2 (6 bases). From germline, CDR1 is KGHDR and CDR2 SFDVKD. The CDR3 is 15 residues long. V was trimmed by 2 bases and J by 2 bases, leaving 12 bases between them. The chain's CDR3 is CATSDSTGGAYEQYF. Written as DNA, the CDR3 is TGTGCCACCAGTGATTCGACCGGGGGAGCCTACGAGCAGTACTTC.

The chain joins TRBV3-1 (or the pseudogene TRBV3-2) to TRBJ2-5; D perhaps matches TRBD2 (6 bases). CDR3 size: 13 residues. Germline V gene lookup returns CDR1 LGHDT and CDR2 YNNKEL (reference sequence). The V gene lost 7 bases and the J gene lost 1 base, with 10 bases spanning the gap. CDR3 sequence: CASNRGAQETQYF. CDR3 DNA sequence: TGTGCCAGCAACCGCGGGGCCCAAGAGACCCAGTACTTC.

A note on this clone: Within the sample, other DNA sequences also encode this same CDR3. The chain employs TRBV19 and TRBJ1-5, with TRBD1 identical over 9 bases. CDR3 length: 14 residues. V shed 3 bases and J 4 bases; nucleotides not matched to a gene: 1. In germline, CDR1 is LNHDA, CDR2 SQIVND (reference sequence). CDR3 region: CASSIGTGNQPQHF. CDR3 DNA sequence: TGTGCCAGTAGTATCGGGACAGGGAATCAGCCCCAGCATTTT.

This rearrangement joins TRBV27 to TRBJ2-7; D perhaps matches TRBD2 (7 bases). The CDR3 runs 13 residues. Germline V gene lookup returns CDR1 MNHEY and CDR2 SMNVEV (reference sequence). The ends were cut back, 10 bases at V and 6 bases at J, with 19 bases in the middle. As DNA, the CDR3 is TGTGCCACTCGCCGTGGGGGGGCGGGCGAGCAGTACTTC. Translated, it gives CATRRGGAGEQYF.